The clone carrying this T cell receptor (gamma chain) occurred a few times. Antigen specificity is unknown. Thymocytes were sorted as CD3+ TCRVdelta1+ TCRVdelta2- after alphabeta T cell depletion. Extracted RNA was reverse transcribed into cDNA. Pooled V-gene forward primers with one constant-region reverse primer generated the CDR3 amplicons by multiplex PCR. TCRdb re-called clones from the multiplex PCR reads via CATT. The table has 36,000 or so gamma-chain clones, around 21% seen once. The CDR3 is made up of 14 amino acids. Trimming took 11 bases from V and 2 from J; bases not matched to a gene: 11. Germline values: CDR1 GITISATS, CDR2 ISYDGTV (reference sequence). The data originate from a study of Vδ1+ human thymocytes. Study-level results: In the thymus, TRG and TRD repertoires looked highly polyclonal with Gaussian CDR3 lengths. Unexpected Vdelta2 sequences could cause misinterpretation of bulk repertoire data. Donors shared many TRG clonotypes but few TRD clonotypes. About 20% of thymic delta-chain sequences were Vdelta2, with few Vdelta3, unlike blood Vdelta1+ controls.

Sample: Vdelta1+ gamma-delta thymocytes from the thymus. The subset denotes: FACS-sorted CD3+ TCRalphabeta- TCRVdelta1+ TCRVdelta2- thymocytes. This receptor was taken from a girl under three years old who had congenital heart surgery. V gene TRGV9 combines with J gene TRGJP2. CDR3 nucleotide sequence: TGTGCCTGGTTTTCTGGGAGTAGTGATTGGATCAAGACGTTT. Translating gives CAWFSGSSDWIKTF.